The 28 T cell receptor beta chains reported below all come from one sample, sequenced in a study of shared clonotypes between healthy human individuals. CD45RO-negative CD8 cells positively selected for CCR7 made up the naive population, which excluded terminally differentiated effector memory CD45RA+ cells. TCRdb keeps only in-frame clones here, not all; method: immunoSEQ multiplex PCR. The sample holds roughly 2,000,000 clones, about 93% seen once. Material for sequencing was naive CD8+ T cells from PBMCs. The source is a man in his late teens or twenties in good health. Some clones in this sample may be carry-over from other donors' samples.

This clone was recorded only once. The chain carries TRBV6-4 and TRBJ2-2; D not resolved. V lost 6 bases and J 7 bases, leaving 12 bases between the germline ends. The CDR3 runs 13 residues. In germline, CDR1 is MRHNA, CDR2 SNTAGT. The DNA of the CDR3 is TGTGCCAGCAGGGCACTCTGGGACGGGGAGCTGTTTTTT. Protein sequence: CASRALWDGELFF.

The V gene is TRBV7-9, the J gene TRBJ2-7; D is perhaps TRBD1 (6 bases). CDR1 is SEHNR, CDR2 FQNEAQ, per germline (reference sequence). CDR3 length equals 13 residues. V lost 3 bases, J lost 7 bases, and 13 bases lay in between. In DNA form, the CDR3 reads TGTGCCAGCAGCTTTGGGGGCCTTCGAGAGCAGTACTTC. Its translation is CASSFGGLREQYF.

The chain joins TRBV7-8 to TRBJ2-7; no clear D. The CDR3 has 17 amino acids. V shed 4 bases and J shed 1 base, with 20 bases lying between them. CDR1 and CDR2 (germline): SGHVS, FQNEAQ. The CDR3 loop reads CASSYLGVGAESYEQYF. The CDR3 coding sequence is TGTGCCAGCAGCTACCTGGGCGTCGGCGCCGAGTCCTACGAGCAGTACTTC.

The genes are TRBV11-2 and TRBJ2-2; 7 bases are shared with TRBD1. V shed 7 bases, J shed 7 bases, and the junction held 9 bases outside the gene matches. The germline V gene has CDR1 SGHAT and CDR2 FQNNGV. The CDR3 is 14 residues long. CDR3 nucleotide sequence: TGTGCCAGCACCAACCAGGGGGTGATCGGGGAGCTGTTTTTT. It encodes CASTNQGVIGELFF.

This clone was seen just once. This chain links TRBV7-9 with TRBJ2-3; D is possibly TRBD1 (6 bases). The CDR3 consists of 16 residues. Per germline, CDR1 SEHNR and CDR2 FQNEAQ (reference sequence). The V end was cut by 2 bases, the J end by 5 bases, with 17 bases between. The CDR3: CASSLMGARRIDTQYF. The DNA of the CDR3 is TGTGCCAGCAGCTTAATGGGGGCGCGACGGATAGATACGCAGTATTTT.

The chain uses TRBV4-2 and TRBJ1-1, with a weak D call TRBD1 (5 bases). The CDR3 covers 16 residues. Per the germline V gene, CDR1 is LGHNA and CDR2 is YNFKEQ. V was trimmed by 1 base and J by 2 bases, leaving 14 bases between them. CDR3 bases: TGTGCCAGCAGCCAAGGGGTAGGGGACTCTAACACTGAAGCTTTCTTT. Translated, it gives CASSQGVGDSNTEAFF.

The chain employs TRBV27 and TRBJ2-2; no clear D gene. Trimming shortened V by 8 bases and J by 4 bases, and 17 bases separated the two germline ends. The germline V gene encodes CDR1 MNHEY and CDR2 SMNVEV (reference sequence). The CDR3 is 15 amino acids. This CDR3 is CASSIRATGTGELFF. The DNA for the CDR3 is TGTGCCAGCTCCATTCGCGCAACGGGCACCGGGGAGCTGTTTTTT.

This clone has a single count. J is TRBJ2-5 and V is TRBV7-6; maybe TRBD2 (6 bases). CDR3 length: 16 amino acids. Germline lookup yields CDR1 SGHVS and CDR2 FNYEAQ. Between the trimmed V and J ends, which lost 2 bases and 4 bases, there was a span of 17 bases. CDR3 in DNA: TGTGCCAGCAGCTTAAATCTGGGGAGGTTGGGAGAGACCCAGTACTTC. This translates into CASSLNLGRLGETQYF. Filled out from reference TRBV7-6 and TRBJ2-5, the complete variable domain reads GAGVSQSPRYKVTKRGQDVALRCDPISGHVSLYWYRQALGQGPEFLTYFNYEAQQDKSGLPNDRFSAERPEGSISTLTIQRTEQRDSAMYRCASSLNLGRLGETQYFGPGTRLLVL.

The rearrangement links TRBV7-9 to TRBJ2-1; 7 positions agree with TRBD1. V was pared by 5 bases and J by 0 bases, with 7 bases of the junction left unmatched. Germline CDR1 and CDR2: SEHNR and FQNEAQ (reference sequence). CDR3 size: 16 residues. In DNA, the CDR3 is TGTGCCAGCAGCCCCAAGGGGGCTAACTCCTACAATGAGCAGTTCTTC. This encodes CASSPKGANSYNEQFF.

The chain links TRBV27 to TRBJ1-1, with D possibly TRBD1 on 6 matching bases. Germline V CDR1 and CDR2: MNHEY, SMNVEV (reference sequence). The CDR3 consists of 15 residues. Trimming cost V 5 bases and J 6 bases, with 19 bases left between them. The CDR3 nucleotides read TGTGCCAGCAGTCCCCAATCGGGGGCGGTCGCTGAAGCTTTCTTT. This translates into CASSPQSGAVAEAFF.

The DNA of the CDR3 is TGTGCCAGCAGTTACTCTACAGAGTCGAACACTGAAGCTTTCTTT. This translates into CASSYSTESNTEAFF. J is TRBJ1-1 and V is TRBV6-5; D gene uncertain. Between the trimmed V and J ends, which lost 0 bases and 1 base, there was a span of 9 bases. CDR1 and CDR2 (germline): MNHEY, SVGAGI. The CDR3 sequence is 15 residues long.

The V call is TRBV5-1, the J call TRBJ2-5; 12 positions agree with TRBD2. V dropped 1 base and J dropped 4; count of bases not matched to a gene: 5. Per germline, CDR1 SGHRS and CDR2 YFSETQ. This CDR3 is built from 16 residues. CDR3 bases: TGCGCCAGCAGCTTGTCAGCTAGCGGGAGGGGAGAGACCCAGTACTTC. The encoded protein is CASSLSASGRGETQYF. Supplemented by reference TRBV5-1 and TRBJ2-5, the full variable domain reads KAGVTQTPRYLIKTRGQQVTLSCSPISGHRSVSWYQQTPGQGLQFLFEYFSETQRNKGNFPGRFSGRQFSNSRSEMNVSTLELGDSALYLCASSLSASGRGETQYFGPGTRLLVL.

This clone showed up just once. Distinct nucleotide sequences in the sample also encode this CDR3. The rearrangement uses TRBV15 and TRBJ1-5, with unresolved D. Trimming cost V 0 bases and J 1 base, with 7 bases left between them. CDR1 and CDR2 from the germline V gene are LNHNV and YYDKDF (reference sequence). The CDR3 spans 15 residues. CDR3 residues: CATSRDRGSNQPQHF. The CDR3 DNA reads TGTGCCACCAGCAGAGATCGCGGAAGCAATCAGCCCCAGCATTTT.

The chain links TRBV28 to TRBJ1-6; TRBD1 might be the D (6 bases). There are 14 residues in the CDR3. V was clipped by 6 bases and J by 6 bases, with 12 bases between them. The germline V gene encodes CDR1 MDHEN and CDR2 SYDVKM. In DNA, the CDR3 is TGTGCCAGCAGCTCGGTGGACAGTAATTCACCCCTCCACTTT. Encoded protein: CASSSVDSNSPLHF.

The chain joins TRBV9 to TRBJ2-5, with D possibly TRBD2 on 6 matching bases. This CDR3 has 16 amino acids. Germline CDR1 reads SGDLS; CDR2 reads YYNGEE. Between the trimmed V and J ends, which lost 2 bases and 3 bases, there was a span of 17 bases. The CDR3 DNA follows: TGTGCCAGCAGCGTTAGCGGAGACCTCGGGGAAGAGACCCAGTACTTC. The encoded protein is CASSVSGDLGEETQYF.

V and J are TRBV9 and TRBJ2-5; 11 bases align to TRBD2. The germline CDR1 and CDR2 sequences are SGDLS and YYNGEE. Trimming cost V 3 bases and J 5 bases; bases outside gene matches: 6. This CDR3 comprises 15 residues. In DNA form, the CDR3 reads TGTGCCAGCAGCGCGCTAGCGGGAGGTCCCGAGACCCAGTACTTC. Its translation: CASSALAGGPETQYF.

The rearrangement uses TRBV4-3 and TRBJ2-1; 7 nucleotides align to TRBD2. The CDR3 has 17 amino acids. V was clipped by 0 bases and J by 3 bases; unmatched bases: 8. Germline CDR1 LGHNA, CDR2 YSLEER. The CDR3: CASSQDSSREIYNEQFF. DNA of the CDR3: TGCGCCAGCAGCCAAGACTCATCGCGGGAGATCTACAATGAGCAGTTCTTC.

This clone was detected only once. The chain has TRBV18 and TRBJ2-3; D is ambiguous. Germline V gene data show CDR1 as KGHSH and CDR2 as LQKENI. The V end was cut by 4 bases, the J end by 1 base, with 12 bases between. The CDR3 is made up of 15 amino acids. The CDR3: CASSLLRSGTDTQYF. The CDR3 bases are TGTGCCAGCTCACTCTTGCGGTCAGGCACAGATACGCAGTATTTT.

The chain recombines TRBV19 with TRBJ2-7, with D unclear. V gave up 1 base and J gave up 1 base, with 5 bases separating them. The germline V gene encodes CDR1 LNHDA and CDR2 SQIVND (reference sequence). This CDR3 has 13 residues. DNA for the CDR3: TGTGCCAGTAGTATAGTATATTCCTACGAGCAGTACTTC. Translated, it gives CASSIVYSYEQYF. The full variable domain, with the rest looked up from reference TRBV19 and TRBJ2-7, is DGGITQSPKYLFRKEGQNVTLSCEQNLNHDAMYWYRQDPGQGLRLIYYSQIVNDFQKGDIAEGYSVSREKKESFPLTVTSAQKNPTAFYLCASSIVYSYEQYFGPGTRLTVT.

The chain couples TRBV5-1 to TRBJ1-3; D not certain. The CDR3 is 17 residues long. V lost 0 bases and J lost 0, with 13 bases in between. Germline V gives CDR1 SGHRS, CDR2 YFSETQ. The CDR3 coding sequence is TGCGCCAGCAGCTTGGTTGGTAGCCGAAACTCTGGAAACACCATATATTTT. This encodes CASSLVGSRNSGNTIYF.

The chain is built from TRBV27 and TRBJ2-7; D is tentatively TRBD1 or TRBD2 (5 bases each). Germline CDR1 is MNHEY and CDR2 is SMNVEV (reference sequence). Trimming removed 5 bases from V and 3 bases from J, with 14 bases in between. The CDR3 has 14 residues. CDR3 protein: CASSPDSRGYEQYF. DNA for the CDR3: TGTGCCAGCAGTCCGGACTCAAGGGGCTACGAGCAGTACTTC.

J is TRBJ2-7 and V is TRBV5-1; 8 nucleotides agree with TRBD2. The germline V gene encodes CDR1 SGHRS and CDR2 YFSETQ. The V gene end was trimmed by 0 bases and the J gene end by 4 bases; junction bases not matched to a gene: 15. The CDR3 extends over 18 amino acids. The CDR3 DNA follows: TGCGCCAGCAGCTTGGGCGGCGGCCTAGATAGCGGGGCTTACGAGCAGTACTTC. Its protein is CASSLGGGLDSGAYEQYF.

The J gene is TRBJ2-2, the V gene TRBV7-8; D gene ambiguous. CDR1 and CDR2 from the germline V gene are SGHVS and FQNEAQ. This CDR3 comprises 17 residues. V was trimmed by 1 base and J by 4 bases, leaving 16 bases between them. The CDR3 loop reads CASSLVAGLGGTGELFF. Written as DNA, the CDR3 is TGTGCCAGCAGCTTAGTAGCCGGGTTGGGTGGCACCGGGGAGCTGTTTTTT.

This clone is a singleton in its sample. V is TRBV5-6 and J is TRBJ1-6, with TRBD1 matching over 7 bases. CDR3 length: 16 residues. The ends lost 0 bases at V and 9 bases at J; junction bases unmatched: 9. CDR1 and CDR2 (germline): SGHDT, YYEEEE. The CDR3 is CASSLGEQGRTSPLHF. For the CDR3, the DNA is TGTGCCAGCAGCTTGGGGGAACAGGGGAGAACTTCACCCCTCCACTTT. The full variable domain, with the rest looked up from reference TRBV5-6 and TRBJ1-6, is DAGVTQSPTHLIKTRGQQVTLRCSPKSGHDTVSWYQQALGQGPQFIFQYYEEEERQRGNFPDRFSGHQFPNYSSELNVNALLLGDSALYLCASSLGEQGRTSPLHFGNGTRLTVT.

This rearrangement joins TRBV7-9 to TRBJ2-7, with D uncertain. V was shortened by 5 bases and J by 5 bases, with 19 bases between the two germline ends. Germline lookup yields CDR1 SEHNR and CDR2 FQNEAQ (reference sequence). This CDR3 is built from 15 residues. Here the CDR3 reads CASSPGMGMGHEQYF. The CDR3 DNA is TGTGCCAGCAGCCCTGGCATGGGTATGGGTCACGAGCAGTACTTC.

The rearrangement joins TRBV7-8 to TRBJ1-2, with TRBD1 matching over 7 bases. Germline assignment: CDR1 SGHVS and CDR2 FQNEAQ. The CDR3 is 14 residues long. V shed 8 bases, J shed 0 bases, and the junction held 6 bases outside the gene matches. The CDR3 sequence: CASGQGETNYGYTF. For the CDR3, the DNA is TGTGCCAGCGGGCAGGGGGAAACTAACTATGGCTACACCTTC.

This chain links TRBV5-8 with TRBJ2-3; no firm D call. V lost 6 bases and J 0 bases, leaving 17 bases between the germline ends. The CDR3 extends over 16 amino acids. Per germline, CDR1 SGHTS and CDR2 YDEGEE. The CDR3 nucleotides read TGTGCCAGCACCCCCCAGGAGTCCTCTAGCACAGATACGCAGTATTTT. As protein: CASTPQESSSTDTQYF.

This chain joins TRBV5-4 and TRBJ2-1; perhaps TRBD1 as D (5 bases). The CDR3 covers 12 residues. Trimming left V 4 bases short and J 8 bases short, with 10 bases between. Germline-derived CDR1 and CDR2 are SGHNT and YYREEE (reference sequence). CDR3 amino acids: CASSPGLDEQFF. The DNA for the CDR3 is TGTGCCAGCAGCCCAGGGTTGGATGAGCAGTTCTTC.